The clone carrying this T cell receptor (beta chain) was recorded a few times. The antigen remains unidentified. Only healthy Caucasians were included as donors. The sample comes from a study of identical twins. The CDR3 runs 12 residues. V lost 7 bases to trimming and J lost 5 bases, with 8 bases between them. CDR1 and CDR2 (germline): MNHEY, SVGAGI. TCRdb recomputed calls from the 5' RACE reads with MiXCR, one row per CDR3 protein. The top ten hold more than 10% of the sample, which has 420,000 or so distinct CDR3 sequences, roughly 18% seen once. The study, taken as a whole, reports: Abundant beta clonotypes from cord blood bore fewer insertions; memory repertoires lacked this pattern. Twins showed weaker excess sharing in their beta out-of-frame sequences. Excess low generation probability was seen in twin-shared out-of-frame alpha sequences.

The TCR sequence derives from a man in his forties or fifties in good health. Sequencing was performed on naive T cells sorted from blood. The chain uses TRBV6-5 and TRBJ1-4, with D hard to call. CDR3 DNA: TGTGCCAGCATGAGCCCCAATGAAAAACTGTTTTTT. It yields the protein CASMSPNEKLFF.